The 3 T cell receptor beta chains reported below all come from one sample, sequenced in a study of somatic mutations in cytotoxic T cells in rheumatoid arthritis. TCRdb's copy holds only in-frame clones and misses some; the assay was immunoSEQ multiplex PCR. The sample lists some 18,000 clones; about 81% were seen once. The sample consisted of CD8+ T cells sorted from blood. The origin of the receptors is an adult with rheumatoid arthritis.

This clone has just a few counts. The CDR3 does not close with the conserved phenylalanine or tryptophan, likely indicating a read error. The DNA is left out, because the CDR3 cannot be placed on it with certainty; the CDR3 is given as TCRdb lists it. The chain links TRBV15 to TRBJ1-4; the table assigns TRBD1, which was not confirmed against the DNA. The CDR3 length equals 13 residues, ends included. In germline, CDR1 is LNHNV, CDR2 YYDKDF (reference sequence). The CDR3 region is CATSRDRGSRVNL.

This clone has more than one count but fewer than ten. V and J are TRBV9 and TRBJ2-3; 10 bases are shared with TRBD2. With V trimmed by 3 bases and J by 5 bases, 6 bases remained unmatched. The germline CDR1 and CDR2 sequences are SGDLS and YYNGEE. The CDR3 is 15 amino acids. This CDR3 is CASSDSGRSGDTQYF. The CDR3 DNA follows: TGTGCCAGCAGCGATAGCGGGAGGTCAGGAGATACGCAGTATTTT.

The J gene is TRBJ2-7, the V gene TRBV4-3, with TRBD2 matching over 11 bases. The CDR3 covers 14 residues. The germline V gene encodes CDR1 LGHNA and CDR2 YSLEER. Unmatched junction bases numbered 2, after V lost 2 bases and J lost 5 bases. Here the CDR3 reads CASSQRLAGHEQYF. CDR3 sequence (DNA): TGCGCCAGCAGCCAACGACTAGCGGGACACGAGCAGTACTTC.